Below, 5 T cell receptor beta chains from the same sample are listed, as sequenced in a study of type 1 regulatory T cells. One entry per CDR3 protein results from TCRdb running MiXCR on the reads. The sample includes more than 60,000 distinct CDR3 sequences, approximately 67% of them seen just once. These receptors lack a known antigen. The sample was cultured non-Tr1 T cells, either the whole culture or a sorted T cell fraction (not recorded which). These receptors came from a human donor in good health.

The rearrangement links TRBV20-1 to TRBJ1-5; 9 bases match TRBD1. Germline V gene data show CDR1 as DFQATT and CDR2 as SNEGSKA (reference sequence). The CDR3 runs 14 residues. V lost 3 bases, J lost 3 bases, and 3 bases stayed unmatched. The CDR3 nucleotides read TGCAGTGCTAGGAGGGACAGGGTCAATCAGCCCCAGCATTTT. It translates to CSARRDRVNQPQHF.

This clonotype has a handful of counts. The chain carries TRBV12-3 or TRBV12-4 and TRBJ1-1, with TRBD1 matching over 7 bases. With 5 bases clipped from V and 3 bases from J, the junction kept 9 bases outside the gene matches. There are 15 residues in the CDR3. The CDR3 loop reads CASSKGGKSYTEAFF. The CDR3 DNA reads TGTGCCAGCAGTAAAGGGGGCAAGTCTTACACTGAAGCTTTCTTT.

The rearrangement joins TRBV6-2 or TRBV6-3 to TRBJ2-3; the D gene is possibly TRBD1 (5 bases). Trimming stripped 7 bases from V and 6 bases from J, with 17 bases between. This CDR3 spans 14 amino acids. CDR1 and CDR2 from the germline V gene are MNHEY and SVGEGT. The CDR3 loop reads CASMAPQGMDTQYF. The CDR3 DNA sequence: TGTGCCAGCATGGCGCCCCAGGGTATGGATACGCAGTATTTT.

The chain uses TRBV5-4 and TRBJ2-1; 12 bases match TRBD2. This CDR3 has 17 residues. V shed 0 bases, J shed 7 bases, and the junction held 8 bases outside the gene matches. Germline CDR1 is SGHNT and CDR2 is YYREEE (reference sequence). In nucleotides, the CDR3 is TGTGCCAGCAGCTTGGGGGGGCCGACTAGCGGGAGTAATGAGCAGTTCTTC. Translation gives CASSLGGPTSGSNEQFF. The variable domain in full, with the rest retrieved from reference TRBV5-4 and TRBJ2-1, is ETGVTQSPTHLIKTRGQQVTLRCSSQSGHNTVSWYQQALGQGPQFIFQYYREEENGRGNFPPRFSGLQFPNYSSELNVNALELDDSALYLCASSLGGPTSGSNEQFFGPGTRLTVL.

The rearrangement joins TRBV24-1 to TRBJ2-3; 7 bases line up with TRBD2. The length of the CDR3 is 16 residues. The junction had 9 bases not matched to a gene; V was cut back by 5 bases and J by 2 bases. Germline V gene lookup returns CDR1 KGHDR and CDR2 SFDVKD. The CDR3 region is CATSVPSGGTTDTQYF. The CDR3 DNA sequence: TGTGCCACCAGTGTCCCTAGCGGAGGGACCACAGATACGCAGTATTTT.